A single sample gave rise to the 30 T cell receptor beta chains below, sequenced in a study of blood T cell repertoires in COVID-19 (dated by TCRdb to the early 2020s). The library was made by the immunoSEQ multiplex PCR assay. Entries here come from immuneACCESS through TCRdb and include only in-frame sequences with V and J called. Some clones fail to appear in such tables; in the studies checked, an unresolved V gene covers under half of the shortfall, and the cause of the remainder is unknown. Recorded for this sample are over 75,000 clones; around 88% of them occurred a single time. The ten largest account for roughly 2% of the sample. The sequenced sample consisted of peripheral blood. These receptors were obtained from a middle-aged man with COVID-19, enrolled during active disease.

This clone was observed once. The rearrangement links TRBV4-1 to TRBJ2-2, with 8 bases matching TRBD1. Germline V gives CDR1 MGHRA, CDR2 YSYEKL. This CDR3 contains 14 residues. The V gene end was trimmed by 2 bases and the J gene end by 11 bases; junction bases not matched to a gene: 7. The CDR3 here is CASSQITGTGELFF. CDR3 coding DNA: TGCGCCAGCAGCCAAATAACAGGGACAGGAGAGCTGTTTTTT.

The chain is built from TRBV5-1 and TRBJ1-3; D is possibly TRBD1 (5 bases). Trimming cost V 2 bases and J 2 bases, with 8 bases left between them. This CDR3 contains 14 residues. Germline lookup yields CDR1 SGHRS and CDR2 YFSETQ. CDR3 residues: CASSFGAPGNTIYF. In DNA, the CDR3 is TGCGCCAGCAGCTTTGGGGCCCCTGGAAACACCATATATTTT.

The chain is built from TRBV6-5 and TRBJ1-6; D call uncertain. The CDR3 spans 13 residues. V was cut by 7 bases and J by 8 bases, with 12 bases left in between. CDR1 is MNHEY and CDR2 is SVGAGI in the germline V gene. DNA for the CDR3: TGTGCCAGCAAGACGCGGTTCGATTCACCCCTCCACTTT. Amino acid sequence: CASKTRFDSPLHF.

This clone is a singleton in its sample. CDR3 in DNA: TGTGCCAGCAGCTATGACAGGTCCCCCGAGAATAATTCACCCCTCCACTTT. It encodes CASSYDRSPENNSPLHF. The chain recombines TRBV27 with TRBJ1-6; a possible D gene is TRBD1 (6 bases). CDR3 length equals 17 residues. CDR1 is MNHEY and CDR2 is SMNVEV in the germline V gene (reference sequence). V lost 6 bases, J lost 5 bases, and 20 bases lay in between.

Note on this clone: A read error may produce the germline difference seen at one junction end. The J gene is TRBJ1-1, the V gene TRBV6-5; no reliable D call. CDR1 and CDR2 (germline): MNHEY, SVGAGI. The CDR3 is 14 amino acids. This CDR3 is CASRPRVVNAEAFF. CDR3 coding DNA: TGTGCCAGCAGGCCCCGCGTCGTGAACGCTGAAGCTTTCTTT.

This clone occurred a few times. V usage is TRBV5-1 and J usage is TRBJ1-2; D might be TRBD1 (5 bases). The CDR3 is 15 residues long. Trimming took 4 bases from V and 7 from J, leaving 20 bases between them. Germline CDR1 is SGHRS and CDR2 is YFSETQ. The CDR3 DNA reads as TGCGCCAGCAGCGTTGATGGGATGCCCGGGGGTGGCTACACCTTC. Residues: CASSVDGMPGGGYTF.

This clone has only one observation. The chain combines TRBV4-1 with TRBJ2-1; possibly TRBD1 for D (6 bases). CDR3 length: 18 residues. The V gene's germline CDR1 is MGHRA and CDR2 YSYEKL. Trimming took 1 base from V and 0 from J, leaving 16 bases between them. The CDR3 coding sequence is TGCGCCAGCAGCCAAGGACTTGCCAGGGGAAACTCCTACAATGAGCAGTTCTTC. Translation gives CASSQGLARGNSYNEQFF.

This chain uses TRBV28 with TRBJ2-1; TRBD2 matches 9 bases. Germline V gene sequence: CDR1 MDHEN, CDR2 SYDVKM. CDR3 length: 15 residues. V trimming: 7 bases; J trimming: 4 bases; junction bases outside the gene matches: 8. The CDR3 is CASILSGGQYNEQFF. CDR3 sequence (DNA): TGTGCCAGCATCCTCAGCGGGGGGCAATACAATGAGCAGTTCTTC. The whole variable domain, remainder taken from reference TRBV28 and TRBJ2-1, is DVKVTQSSRYLVKRTGEKVFLECVQDMDHENMFWYRQDPGLGLRLIYFSYDVKMKEKGDIPEGYSVSREKKERFSLILESASTNQTSMYLCASILSGGQYNEQFFGPGTRLTVL.

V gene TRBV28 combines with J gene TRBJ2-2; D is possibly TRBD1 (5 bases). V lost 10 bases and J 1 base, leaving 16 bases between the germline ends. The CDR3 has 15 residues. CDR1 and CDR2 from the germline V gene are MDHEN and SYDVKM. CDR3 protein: CATQEQNRNTGELFF. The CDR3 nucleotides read TGTGCCACACAGGAACAGAACCGGAACACCGGGGAGCTGTTTTTT. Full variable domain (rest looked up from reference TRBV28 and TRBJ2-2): DVKVTQSSRYLVKRTGEKVFLECVQDMDHENMFWYRQDPGLGLRLIYFSYDVKMKEKGDIPEGYSVSREKKERFSLILESASTNQTSMYLCATQEQNRNTGELFFGEGSRLTVL.

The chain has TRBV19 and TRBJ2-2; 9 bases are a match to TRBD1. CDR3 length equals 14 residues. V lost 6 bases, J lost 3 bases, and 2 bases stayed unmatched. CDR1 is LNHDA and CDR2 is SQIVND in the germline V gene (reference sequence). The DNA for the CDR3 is TGTGCCAGTAGCGGGACAGGGCACACCGGGGAGCTGTTTTTT. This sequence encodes CASSGTGHTGELFF.

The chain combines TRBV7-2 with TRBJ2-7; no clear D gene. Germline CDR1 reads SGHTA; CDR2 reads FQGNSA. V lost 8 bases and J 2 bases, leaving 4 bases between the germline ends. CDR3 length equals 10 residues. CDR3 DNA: TGTGCCAGCGGCCCCTACGAGCAGTACTTC. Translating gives CASGPYEQYF.

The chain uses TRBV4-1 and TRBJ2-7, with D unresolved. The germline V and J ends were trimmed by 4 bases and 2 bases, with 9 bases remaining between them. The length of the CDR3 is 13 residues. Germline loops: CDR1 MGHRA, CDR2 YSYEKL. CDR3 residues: CASSLPGAYEQYF. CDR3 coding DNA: TGCGCCAGCAGCCTCCCCGGAGCCTACGAGCAGTACTTC.

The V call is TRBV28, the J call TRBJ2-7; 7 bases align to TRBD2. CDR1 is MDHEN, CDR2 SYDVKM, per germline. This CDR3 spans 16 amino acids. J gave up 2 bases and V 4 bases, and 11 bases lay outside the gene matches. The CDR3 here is CASSSPAGAGPYEQYF. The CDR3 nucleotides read TGTGCCAGCAGTTCCCCCGCCGGAGCGGGGCCCTACGAGCAGTACTTC.

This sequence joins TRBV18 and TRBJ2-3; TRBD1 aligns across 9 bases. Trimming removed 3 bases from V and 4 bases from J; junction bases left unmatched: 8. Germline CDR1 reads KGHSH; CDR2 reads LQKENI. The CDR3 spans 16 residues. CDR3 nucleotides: TGTGCCAGCTCACCCCCGGGACAGGGCCGACCAGATACGCAGTATTTT. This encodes CASSPPGQGRPDTQYF. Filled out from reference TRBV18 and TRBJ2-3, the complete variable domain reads NAGVMQNPRHLVRRRGQEARLRCSPMKGHSHVYWYRQLPEEGLKFMVYLQKENIIDESGMPKERFSAEFPKEGPSILRIQQVVRGDSAAYFCASSPPGQGRPDTQYFGPGTRLTVL.

The CDR3 here is CSVGKGTGQGTQYF. DNA of the CDR3: TGCAGCGTTGGTAAAGGGACAGGGCAGGGAACGCAGTATTTT. V usage is TRBV29-1 and J usage is TRBJ2-3, with TRBD1 matching 9 bases. The V gene end was trimmed by 4 bases and the J gene end by 9 bases; junction bases not matched to a gene: 11. CDR1 is SQVTM, CDR2 ANQGSEA, per germline. The CDR3 sequence is 14 residues long.

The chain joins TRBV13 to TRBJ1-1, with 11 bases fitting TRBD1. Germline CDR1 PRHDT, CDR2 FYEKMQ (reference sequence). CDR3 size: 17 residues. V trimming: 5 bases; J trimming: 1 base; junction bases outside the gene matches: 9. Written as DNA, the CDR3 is TGTGCCAGCAGCCCCCGGGGAGGACAGGGGGCGAACACTGAAGCTTTCTTT. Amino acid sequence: CASSPRGGQGANTEAFF.

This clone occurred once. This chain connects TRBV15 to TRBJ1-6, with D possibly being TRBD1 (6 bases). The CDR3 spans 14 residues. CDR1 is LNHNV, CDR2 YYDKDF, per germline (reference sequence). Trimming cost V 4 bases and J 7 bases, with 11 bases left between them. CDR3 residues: CATSIDRLNSPLHF. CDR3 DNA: TGTGCCACCAGCATTGACAGGTTGAATTCACCCCTCCACTTT.

The DNA for the CDR3 is TGTGCCAGCAGCAGCCAGGGGGAGAGGCAGCCCCAGCATTTT. Its translation is CASSSQGERQPQHF. The V and J genes are TRBV9 and TRBJ1-5; 7 bases are a match to TRBD1. CDR3 length: 14 amino acids. Germline trimming cut 4 bases from V and 7 bases from J; bases unmatched to any gene: 8. Per the germline V gene, CDR1 is SGDLS and CDR2 is YYNGEE.

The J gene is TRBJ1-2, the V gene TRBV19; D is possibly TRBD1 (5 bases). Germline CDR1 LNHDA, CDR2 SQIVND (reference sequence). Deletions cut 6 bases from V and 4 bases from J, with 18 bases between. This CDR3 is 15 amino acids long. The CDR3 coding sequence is TGTGCCAGTAGCAAATTGGGGGGTGTTAGCTATGGCTACACCTTC. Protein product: CASSKLGGVSYGYTF. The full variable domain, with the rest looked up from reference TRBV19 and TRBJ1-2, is DGGITQSPKYLFRKEGQNVTLSCEQNLNHDAMYWYRQDPGQGLRLIYYSQIVNDFQKGDIAEGYSVSREKKESFPLTVTSAQKNPTAFYLCASSKLGGVSYGYTFGSGTRLTVV.

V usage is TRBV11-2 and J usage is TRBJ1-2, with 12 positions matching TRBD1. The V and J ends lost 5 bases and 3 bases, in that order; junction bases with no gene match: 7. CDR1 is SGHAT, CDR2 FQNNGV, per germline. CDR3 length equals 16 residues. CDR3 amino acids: CASSTTGTGGDYGYTF. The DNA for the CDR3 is TGTGCCAGCAGCACCACCGGGACAGGGGGCGACTATGGCTACACCTTC.

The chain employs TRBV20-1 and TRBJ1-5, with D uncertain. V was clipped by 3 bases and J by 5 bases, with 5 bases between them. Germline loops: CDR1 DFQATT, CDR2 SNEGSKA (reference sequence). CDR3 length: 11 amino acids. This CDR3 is CSARRDQPQHF. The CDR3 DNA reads TGCAGTGCTAGGAGGGATCAGCCCCAGCATTTT.

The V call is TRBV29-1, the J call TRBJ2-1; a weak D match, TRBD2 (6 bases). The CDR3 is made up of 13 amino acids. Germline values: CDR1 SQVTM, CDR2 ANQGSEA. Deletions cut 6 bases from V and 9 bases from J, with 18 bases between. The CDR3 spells CSVPPAGLSEQFF. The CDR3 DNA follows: TGCAGCGTGCCCCCCGCGGGACTTTCTGAGCAGTTCTTC.

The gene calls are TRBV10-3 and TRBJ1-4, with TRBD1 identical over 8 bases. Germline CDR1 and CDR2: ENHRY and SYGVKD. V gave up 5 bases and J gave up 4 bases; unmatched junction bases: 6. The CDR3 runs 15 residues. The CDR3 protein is CAISPDRANNEKLFF. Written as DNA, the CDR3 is TGTGCCATCAGTCCGGACAGGGCTAATAATGAAAAACTGTTTTTT.

CDR3 amino acids: CASSATGGSSNGYTF. The CDR3 nucleotides read TGTGCCAGCAGCGCAACAGGGGGCTCAAGCAATGGCTACACCTTC. The chain links TRBV4-2 to TRBJ1-2, with 9 bases lining up with TRBD1. From germline, CDR1 is LGHNA and CDR2 YNFKEQ. V was pared by 5 bases and J by 6 bases, with 10 bases of the junction left unmatched. CDR3 length: 15 residues.

The CDR3 reads CAIRKGGQGVSNGYTF. DNA of the CDR3: TGTGCCATCAGGAAGGGGGGACAGGGAGTCTCTAATGGCTACACCTTC. The rearrangement joins TRBV10-3 to TRBJ1-2, with 9 bases identical to TRBD1. Per the germline V gene, CDR1 is ENHRY and CDR2 is SYGVKD. The V segment lost 6 bases and the J segment 6 bases; nucleotides outside the gene matches: 14. This CDR3 is 16 amino acids long.

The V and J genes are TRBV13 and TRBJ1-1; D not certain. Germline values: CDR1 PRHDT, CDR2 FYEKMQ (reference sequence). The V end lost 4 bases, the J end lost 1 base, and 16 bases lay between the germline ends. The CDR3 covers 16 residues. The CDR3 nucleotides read TGTGCCAGCAGCTCCCTCCAGGTTTTTACGAACACTGAAGCTTTCTTT. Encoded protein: CASSSLQVFTNTEAFF.

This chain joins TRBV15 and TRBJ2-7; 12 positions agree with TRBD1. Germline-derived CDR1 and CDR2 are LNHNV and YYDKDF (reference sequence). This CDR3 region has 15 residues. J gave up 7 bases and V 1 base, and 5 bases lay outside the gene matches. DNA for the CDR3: TGTGCCACCAGCAGAGGTGGGACAGGGGGCCGTGAGCAGTACTTC. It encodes CATSRGGTGGREQYF.

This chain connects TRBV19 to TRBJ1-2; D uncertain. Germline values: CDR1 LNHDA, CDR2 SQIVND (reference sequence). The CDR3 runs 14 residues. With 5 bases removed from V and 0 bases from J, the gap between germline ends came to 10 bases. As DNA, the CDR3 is TGTGCCAGTAGTCCCTCGTCCGCTAACTATGGCTACACCTTC. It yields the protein CASSPSSANYGYTF.

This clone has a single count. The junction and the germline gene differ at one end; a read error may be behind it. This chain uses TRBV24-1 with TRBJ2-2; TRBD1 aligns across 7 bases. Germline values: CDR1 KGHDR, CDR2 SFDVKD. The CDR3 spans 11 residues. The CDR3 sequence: CATSDFQGVWF. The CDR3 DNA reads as TGTGCCACCAGTGACTTCCAGGGGGTGTGGTTT.

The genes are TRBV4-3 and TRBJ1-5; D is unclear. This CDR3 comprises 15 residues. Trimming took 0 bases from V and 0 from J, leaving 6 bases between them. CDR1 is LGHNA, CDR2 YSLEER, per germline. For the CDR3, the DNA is TGCGCCAGCAGCCAAGAACCCTATAGCAATCAGCCCCAGCATTTT. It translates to CASSQEPYSNQPQHF.